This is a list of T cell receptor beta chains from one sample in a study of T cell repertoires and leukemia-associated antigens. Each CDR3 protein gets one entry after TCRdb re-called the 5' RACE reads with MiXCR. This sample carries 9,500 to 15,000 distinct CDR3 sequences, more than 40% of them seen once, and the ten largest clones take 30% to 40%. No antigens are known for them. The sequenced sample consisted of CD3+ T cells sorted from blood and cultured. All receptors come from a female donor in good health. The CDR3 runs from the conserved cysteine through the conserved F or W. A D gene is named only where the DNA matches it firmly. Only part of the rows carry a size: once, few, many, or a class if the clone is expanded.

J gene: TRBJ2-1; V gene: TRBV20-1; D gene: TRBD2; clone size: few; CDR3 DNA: TGCAGTGCTAGAGTCCCCTGGGGGGGCAATGAGCAGTTCTTC; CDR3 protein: CSARVPWGGNEQFF
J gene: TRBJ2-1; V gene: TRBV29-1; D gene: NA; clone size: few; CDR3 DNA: TGCAGCATCGGATCCTACAATGAGCAGTTCTTC; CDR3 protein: CSIGSYNEQFF
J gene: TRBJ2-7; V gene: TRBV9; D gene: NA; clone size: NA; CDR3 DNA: TGTGCCAGCAGCCCTTCTCCAAACAGAGGGCACGAGCAGCACTTC; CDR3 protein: CASSPSPNRGHEQHF
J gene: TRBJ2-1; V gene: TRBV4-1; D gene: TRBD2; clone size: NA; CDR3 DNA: TGCGCCAGCAGCCAATTTGGAATAGCGGGAGTCGAAGGTTTGGAGCAGTTCTTC; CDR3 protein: CASSQFGIAGVEGLEQFF
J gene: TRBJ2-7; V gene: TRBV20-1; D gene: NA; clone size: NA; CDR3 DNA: TGCAGTGCCCCCGAGGCAAGCGGGTCAGCCTACGAGCAGTACTTC; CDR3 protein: CSAPEASGSAYEQYF
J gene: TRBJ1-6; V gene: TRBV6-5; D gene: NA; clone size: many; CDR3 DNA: TGTGCCAGCTCCCGGGACGGCTATAATTCACCCCTCCACTTT; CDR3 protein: CASSRDGYNSPLHF
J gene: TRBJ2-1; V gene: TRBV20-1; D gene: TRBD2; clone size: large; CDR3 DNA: TGCAGTGCTAGAGATCTGAGGGCGGGAGGATACAATGAGCAGTTCTTC; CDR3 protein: CSARDLRAGGYNEQFF
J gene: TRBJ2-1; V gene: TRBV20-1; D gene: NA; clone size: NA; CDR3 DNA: TGCAGTGCTCTGGAGGGAGTAAACTACAATGAGCAGTTCTTC; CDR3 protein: CSALEGVNYNEQFF
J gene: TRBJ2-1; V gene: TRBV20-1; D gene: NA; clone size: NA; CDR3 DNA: TGCAGTGCTAGAGGCTCCCAGATTGAGGAGCAGTTCTTC; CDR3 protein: CSARGSQIEEQFF
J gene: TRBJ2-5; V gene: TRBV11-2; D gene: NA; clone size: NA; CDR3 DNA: TGTGCCAGCAGCGATGAGACCCAGTACTTC; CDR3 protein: CASSDETQYF
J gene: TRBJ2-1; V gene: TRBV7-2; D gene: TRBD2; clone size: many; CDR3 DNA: TGTGCCAGCAGCTCTAGCGGGAGGTCCTACAATGAGCAGTCCTTC; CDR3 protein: CASSSSGRSYNEQSF
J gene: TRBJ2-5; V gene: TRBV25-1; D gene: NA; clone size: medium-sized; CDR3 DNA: TGTGCCAGCAGTGACTTAAAGGAGTCAGGGTACCAAGAGACCCAGTACTTC; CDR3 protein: CASSDLKESGYQETQYF
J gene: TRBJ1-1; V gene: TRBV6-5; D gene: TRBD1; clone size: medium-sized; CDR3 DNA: TGTGCCAGCAGTTACGGGACAGGGTTCACTGAAGCTTTCTTT; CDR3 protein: CASSYGTGFTEAFF
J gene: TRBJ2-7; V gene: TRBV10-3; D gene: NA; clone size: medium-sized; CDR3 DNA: TGTGCCGTTGCGGGACAAGCCTCCTACGAGCAGTACTTC; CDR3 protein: CAVAGQASYEQYF
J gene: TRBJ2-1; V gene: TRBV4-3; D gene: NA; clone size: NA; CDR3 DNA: TGCGCCAGCAGCCTCCGGTGGGGTGGGAAGTACAATGAGCAGTTCTTC; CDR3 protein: CASSLRWGGKYNEQFF
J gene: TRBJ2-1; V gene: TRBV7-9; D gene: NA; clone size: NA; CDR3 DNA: NA; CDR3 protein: CASSFCICSATLPGVAGAYEQYF
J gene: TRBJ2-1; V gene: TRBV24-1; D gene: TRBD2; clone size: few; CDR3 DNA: TGTGCCACCAGTGATGTGGGACTAGCGGGAGGGAATGAGCAGTTCTTC; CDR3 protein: CATSDVGLAGGNEQFF
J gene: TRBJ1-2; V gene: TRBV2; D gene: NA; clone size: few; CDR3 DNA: TGTGCCAGCAGTGAACAAGGTCTGGGTAACTATGGCTACACCTTC; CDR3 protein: CASSEQGLGNYGYTF
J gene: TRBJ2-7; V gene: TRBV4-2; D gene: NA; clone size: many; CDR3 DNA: TGTGCCAGCAGCCAAGAGTACGGTTACTACGAGCAGTACTTC; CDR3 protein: CASSQEYGYYEQYF
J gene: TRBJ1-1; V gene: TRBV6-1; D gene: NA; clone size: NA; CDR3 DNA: TGTGCCAGCGAAGGTCCTATCGACAGCACTGAAGCTTCCTTT; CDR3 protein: CASEGPIDSTEASF
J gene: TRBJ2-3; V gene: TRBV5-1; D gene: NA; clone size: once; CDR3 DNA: TGCGCCAGCAGACAAGCCCCCTTCGGGGGCACAGATACGCAGTATTTT; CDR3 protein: CASRQAPFGGTDTQYF
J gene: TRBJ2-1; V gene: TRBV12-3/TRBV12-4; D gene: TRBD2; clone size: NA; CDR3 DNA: TGTGCCAGCAGTACCGAGACTAGCGGGAGTTACAATGAGCAGTTCTTC; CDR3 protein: CASSTETSGSYNEQFF
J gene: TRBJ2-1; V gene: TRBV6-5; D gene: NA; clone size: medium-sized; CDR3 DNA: TGTGCCAGCAGGGCTTTAGGGGAGGACAATGAGCAGTTCTTC; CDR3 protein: CASRALGEDNEQFF
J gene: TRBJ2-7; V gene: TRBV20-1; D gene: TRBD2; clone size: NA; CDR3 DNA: TGCAGTGCCCATAGCGGGAGGGCCTCCGGCGAGCAGCACTTC; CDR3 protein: CSAHSGRASGEQHF
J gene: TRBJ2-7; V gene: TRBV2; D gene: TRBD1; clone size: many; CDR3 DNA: TGTGCCAGCGAGAGGACAGGGTATCACGAGCAGTACTTC; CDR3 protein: CASERTGYHEQYF
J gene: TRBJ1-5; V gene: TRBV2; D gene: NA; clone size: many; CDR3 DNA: TGTGCCAGCAGTGACGGGCCATCCTATTATAGCAATCAGCCCCAGCATTTT; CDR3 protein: CASSDGPSYYSNQPQHF
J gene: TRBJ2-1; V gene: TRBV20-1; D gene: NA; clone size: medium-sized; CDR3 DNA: TGCAGTGCTAGTCCCAGTTACAATGAGCAGTTCTTC; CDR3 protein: CSASPSYNEQFF
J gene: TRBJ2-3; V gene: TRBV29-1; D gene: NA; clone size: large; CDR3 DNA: TGCAGCGTTGAACAGGCCACAGATACGCAGTATTTT; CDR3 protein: CSVEQATDTQYF
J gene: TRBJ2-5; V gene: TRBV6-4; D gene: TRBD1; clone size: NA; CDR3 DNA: TGTGCCAGCAGTGACGGAACAGGGGGCCCTGAGACCCAGTACTTC; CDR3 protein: CASSDGTGGPETQYF
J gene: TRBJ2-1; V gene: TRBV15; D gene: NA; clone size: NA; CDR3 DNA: TGTGCCACCAGGGTAGGGCCGCATGAGCAGTTCTTC; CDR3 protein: CATRVGPHEQFF
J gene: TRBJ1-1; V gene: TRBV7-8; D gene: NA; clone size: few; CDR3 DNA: TGTGCCAGCAGGCGGCGGCCAGGGAGGAACACTGAAGCTTTCTTT; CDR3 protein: CASRRRPGRNTEAFF
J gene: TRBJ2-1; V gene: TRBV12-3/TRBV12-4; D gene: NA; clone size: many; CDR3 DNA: TGTGCCAGCAGGGGAGCTAGTAACTCCTACAATGAGCAGTTCTTC; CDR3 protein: CASRGASNSYNEQFF
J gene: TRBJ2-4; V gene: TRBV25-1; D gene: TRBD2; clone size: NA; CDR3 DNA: TGTGCCAGCAGTGGGGGGACTAGCGGGTCCCTGGCCAAAAACATTCAGTACTTC; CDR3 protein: CASSGGTSGSLAKNIQYF
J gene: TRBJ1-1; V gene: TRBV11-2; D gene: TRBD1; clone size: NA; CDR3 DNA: TGTGCCAGCAGCTCCTCCGGGACAGGGTTCACTGAAGCTTTCTTT; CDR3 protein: CASSSSGTGFTEAFF
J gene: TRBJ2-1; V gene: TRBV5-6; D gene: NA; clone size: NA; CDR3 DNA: TGTGCCAGCAGCTTGATTATGGGAGAGCGTAGGGACAATGAGCAGTTCTTC; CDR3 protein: CASSLIMGERRDNEQFF